The 30 T cell receptor beta chains below come from one sample, sequenced in a study of cytomegalovirus exposure and HLA in healthy donors. Primers included in the PCR were 60 Vbeta and 13 Jbeta primers. Some clones are missing from TCRdb's copy, which holds only in-frame ones; the method was immunoSEQ multiplex PCR. The sample includes over 30,000 clones, 75% to 90% of them seen just once. Sequencing was carried out using PBMCs. Source of these receptors: a woman aged 40 to 49 in good health and CMV-seropositive.

This sequence joins TRBV29-1 and TRBJ1-2; TRBD1 agrees at 10 bases. This CDR3 is built from 14 residues. V shed 5 bases, J shed 6 bases, and the junction held 9 bases outside the gene matches. Germline V gene lookup returns CDR1 SQVTM and CDR2 ANQGSEA. CDR3 in DNA: TGCAGCGTTCCGAGGGACAGGGGAGGGGATGGCTACACCTTC. Its protein is CSVPRDRGGDGYTF.

The CDR3 sequence is CASSLRRDRAANTIYF. The DNA of the CDR3 is TGTGCCAGCAGTTTAAGGCGGGACAGGGCGGCAAACACCATATATTTT. This rearrangement joins TRBV28 to TRBJ1-3; 9 nucleotides align to TRBD1. The trim removed 2 bases at V and 6 bases at J, leaving 8 bases unmatched. In germline, CDR1 is MDHEN, CDR2 SYDVKM. The CDR3 is made up of 16 amino acids.

The rearrangement uses TRBV4-1 and TRBJ2-3; 10 nucleotides match TRBD1. The V gene end was trimmed by 6 bases and the J gene end by 3 bases; junction bases not matched to a gene: 6. The germline V gene has CDR1 MGHRA and CDR2 YSYEKL. The CDR3 covers 15 residues. CDR3 nucleotides: TGCGCCAGCAGAACAAGACAGGGGGCGACAGATACGCAGTATTTT. This translates into CASRTRQGATDTQYF.

This chain connects TRBV5-1 to TRBJ1-4, with TRBD1 as a possible D gene (5 bases). The CDR3 loop spans 13 amino acids. Looked up from germline, CDR1 is SGHRS and CDR2 is YFSETQ. Trimming removed 5 bases from V and 4 bases from J, with 9 bases in between. This CDR3 is CASSTGRNEKLFF. The CDR3 region has the DNA TGCGCCAGCAGTACAGGTCGTAATGAAAAACTGTTTTTT.

This chain connects TRBV4-1 to TRBJ1-1; D remains unclear. The germline V and J ends were trimmed by 0 bases and 7 bases, with 15 bases remaining between them. Germline CDR1 reads MGHRA; CDR2 reads YSYEKL. CDR3 size: 15 residues. DNA for the CDR3: TGCGCCAGCAGCCAAGAGACCGGTATGGGCAATGAAGCTTTCTTT. Translating gives CASSQETGMGNEAFF.

This clone has just a few counts. Distinct nucleotide sequences in the sample also encode this CDR3. This rearrangement joins TRBV4-3 to TRBJ2-1, with a tentative D call TRBD2 (6 bases). This CDR3 contains 17 residues. V was cut by 3 bases and J by 4 bases, with 19 bases left in between. CDR1 and CDR2 (germline): LGHNA, YSLEER. The CDR3 here is CASSQGGPASSYNEQFF. In nucleotides, the CDR3 is TGCGCCAGCAGCCAGGGAGGACCCGCCAGTTCTTACAATGAGCAGTTCTTC.

In this sample, this clone turned up once. This rearrangement joins TRBV19 to TRBJ2-1; D perhaps matches TRBD2 (7 bases). CDR3 size: 16 residues. Trimming pared 2 bases from V and 0 bases from J, leaving 11 bases between. Germline V gene data show CDR1 as LNHDA and CDR2 as SQIVND (reference sequence). The CDR3 is CASSITGGSSYNEQFF. The CDR3 DNA is TGTGCCAGTAGTATAACGGGGGGCAGCTCCTACAATGAGCAGTTCTTC.

The chain combines TRBV5-8 with TRBJ2-5; a weak D match, TRBD2 (7 bases). Deletions cut 4 bases from V and 2 bases from J, with 18 bases between. This CDR3 has 16 amino acids. Germline lookup yields CDR1 SGHTS and CDR2 YDEGEE. The CDR3 nucleotides read TGTGCCAGCAGCCGGTCTTGGGGGGGCAGTCAAGAGACCCAGTACTTC. It is translated as CASSRSWGGSQETQYF.

This chain links TRBV10-2 with TRBJ2-3; 12 bases are shared with TRBD1. CDR1 and CDR2 from the germline V gene are WSHSY and SAAADI. The CDR3 runs 15 residues. V was pared by 3 bases and J by 6 bases, with 4 bases of the junction left unmatched. In DNA form, the CDR3 reads TGCGCCAGCAGTGAAGGGACAGGGGGCCAGGATACGCAGTATTTT. Its protein is CASSEGTGGQDTQYF.

This chain connects TRBV29-1 to TRBJ2-3; 9 nucleotides match TRBD1. The CDR3 consists of 17 residues. Germline V gene data show CDR1 as SQVTM and CDR2 as ANQGSEA. The V segment lost 4 bases and the J segment 3 bases; nucleotides outside the gene matches: 14. Written as DNA, the CDR3 is TGCAGCGTTGTTCCGGTAGTAGGGACAGGGATAACAGATACGCAGTATTTT. Its protein product is CSVVPVVGTGITDTQYF.

The chain uses TRBV6-5 and TRBJ2-5, with 8 bases matching TRBD2. This CDR3 is 16 amino acids long. Germline trimming cut 2 bases from V and 5 bases from J; bases unmatched to any gene: 10. Germline values: CDR1 MNHEY, CDR2 SVGAGI. The DNA for the CDR3 is TGTGCCAGCAGTTACCCCCATAGCGGGGCGGGGGAGACCCAGTACTTC. This gives the protein CASSYPHSGAGETQYF.

In its sample, this clone was seen a few times. The chain employs TRBV6-5 and TRBJ1-5; 9 nucleotides match TRBD1. The CDR3 totals 15 residues. V dropped 5 bases and J dropped 1; count of bases not matched to a gene: 3. Germline loops: CDR1 MNHEY, CDR2 SVGAGI. Here the CDR3 reads CASSPDRGSNQPQHF. The CDR3 DNA is TGTGCCAGCAGTCCGGACAGGGGAAGCAATCAGCCCCAGCATTTT.

The V gene is TRBV28, the J gene TRBJ1-2, with 9 bases aligning to TRBD1. The V and J ends lost 5 bases and 4 bases, in that order; junction bases with no gene match: 5. The germline V gene has CDR1 MDHEN and CDR2 SYDVKM. There are 14 residues in the CDR3. This chain's CDR3 is CASSLDRGPYGYTF. CDR3 coding DNA: TGTGCCAGCAGTCTGGACAGGGGTCCCTATGGCTACACCTTC.

This clone showed up just once. The rearrangement uses TRBV6-5 and TRBJ2-2; tentatively, D is TRBD2 (6 bases). The V gene's germline CDR1 is MNHEY and CDR2 SVGAGI. Trimming cost V 8 bases and J 9 bases, with 19 bases left between them. The CDR3 covers 14 residues. The CDR3 DNA reads as TGTGCCAGCGGCGGTGACCGGAGGGTCAGGGAGCTGTTTTTT. It is translated as CASGGDRRVRELFF.

This clone came up a few times. This sequence joins TRBV4-3 and TRBJ2-7; 9 bases fit TRBD1. The V and J ends lost 3 bases and 7 bases, in that order; junction bases with no gene match: 13. This CDR3 spans 16 amino acids. Germline V gene sequence: CDR1 LGHNA, CDR2 YSLEER. The CDR3, as DNA: TGCGCCAGCAGCCAGGCCCCGGGACAGGGTCCTCGGGAGCAGTACTTC. Translating it yields CASSQAPGQGPREQYF.

The rearrangement uses TRBV11-2 and TRBJ1-1, with D unclear. The CDR3 runs 10 residues. Germline V gives CDR1 SGHAT, CDR2 FQNNGV. The germline V and J ends were trimmed by 7 bases and 10 bases, with 10 bases remaining between them. CDR3 in amino acids: CASKEYGAFF. The CDR3 nucleotides read TGTGCCAGCAAAGAGTACGGAGCTTTCTTT.

The chain is built from TRBV18 and TRBJ2-1, with 7 positions matching TRBD2. Germline V gene data show CDR1 as KGHSH and CDR2 as LQKENI. This CDR3 is built from 15 residues. The J segment lost 9 bases and the V segment lost 0 bases, leaving 8 bases of the junction unmatched. The CDR3 DNA is TGTGCCAGCTCACCACCACTGGGGAGGGTGGGTGAGCAGTTCTTC. Translating gives CASSPPLGRVGEQFF.

The CDR3 sequence is CASSSPPSTGGFGYTF. Here the CDR3 DNA reads TGTGCCAGCAGCTCCCCACCATCTACAGGGGGCTTTGGCTACACCTTC. This chain joins TRBV21-1 and TRBJ1-2; the table's D call, TRBD1, was not checked against the DNA. TRBV21-1 is marked as a pseudogene. There are 16 residues in the CDR3.

The V gene is TRBV10-3, the J gene TRBJ2-7; 7 bases are a match to TRBD2. Germline V gene lookup returns CDR1 ENHRY and CDR2 SYGVKD. This CDR3 spans 14 amino acids. Trimming took 6 bases from V and 3 from J; bases not matched to a gene: 8. The CDR3 is CAISSGAGNYEQYF. In DNA, the CDR3 is TGTGCCATCAGCTCCGGAGCGGGGAACTACGAGCAGTACTTC.

CDR3 nucleotides: TGTGCCAGTAGTGTGACAGGGCGGGAGACCCAGTACTTC. This translates into CASSVTGRETQYF. The chain carries TRBV19 and TRBJ2-5; 7 bases line up with TRBD1. Germline lookup yields CDR1 LNHDA and CDR2 SQIVND (reference sequence). The CDR3 extends over 13 amino acids. V trimming: 5 bases; J trimming: 5 bases; junction bases outside the gene matches: 5.

V gene TRBV9 combines with J gene TRBJ1-4, with 7 bases aligning to TRBD1. CDR3 length: 17 residues. The J segment lost 0 bases and the V segment lost 3 bases, leaving 8 bases of the junction unmatched. CDR1 SGDLS and CDR2 YYNGEE come from the germline V gene. The CDR3 bases are TGTGCCAGCAGCGCTAATCGGGACAGTGCAACTAATGAAAAACTGTTTTTT. This sequence encodes CASSANRDSATNEKLFF.

This clone was detected only once. The V and J genes are TRBV4-1 and TRBJ1-1; D uncertain. V was pared by 1 base and J by 4 bases, with 19 bases between. The length of the CDR3 is 17 residues. The germline V gene has CDR1 MGHRA and CDR2 YSYEKL. The CDR3 nucleotides read TGCGCCAGCAGCCAAGGACATCATAGGCTGGTAGGCACTGAAGCTTTCTTT. Protein sequence: CASSQGHHRLVGTEAFF.

This clone turned up a few times. The rearrangement joins TRBV6-4 to TRBJ2-3, with TRBD2 identical over 8 bases. The germline gives CDR1 MRHNA, CDR2 SNTAGT. This CDR3 has 14 residues. After removal of 3 bases from V and 1 base from J, the junction contained 0 bases not matched to a gene. DNA of the CDR3: TGTGCCAGCAGTGAGCGGGGGGGCACAGATACGCAGTATTTT. Its translation is CASSERGGTDTQYF.

The chain joins TRBV9 to TRBJ2-2; tentatively, D is TRBD2 (6 bases). CDR3 length: 12 amino acids. Germline assignment: CDR1 SGDLS and CDR2 YYNGEE. V lost 5 bases and J lost 5, with 7 bases in between. This chain's CDR3 is CASREGTGELFF. The CDR3 DNA follows: TGTGCCAGCAGGGAGGGGACCGGGGAGCTGTTTTTT.

The rearrangement joins TRBV7-2 to TRBJ2-4; TRBD1 might be the D (6 bases). This CDR3 has 16 amino acids. Germline CDR1 SGHTA, CDR2 FQGNSA. Trimming took 5 bases from V and 0 from J, leaving 14 bases between them. The CDR3 protein is CASSRGAGEAKNIQYF. CDR3 sequence (DNA): TGTGCCAGCAGCCGAGGGGCAGGGGAAGCCAAAAACATTCAGTACTTC.

This clone was observed a handful of times. This chain uses TRBV10-1 with TRBJ2-7; the match to TRBD2 covers 11 bases. J was trimmed by 0 bases and V by 6 bases; bases with no gene match: 4. The germline CDR1 and CDR2 sequences are WNHNN and SYGVQD (reference sequence). There are 15 residues in the CDR3. Here the CDR3 DNA reads TGCGCCAGCAGGCAGACTAGCGGGGACTCCTACGAGCAGTACTTC. It codes for CASRQTSGDSYEQYF.

The chain employs TRBV5-6 and TRBJ2-2, with TRBD2 identical over 7 bases. The CDR3 extends over 15 amino acids. Germline-derived CDR1 and CDR2 are SGHDT and YYEEEE. Germline trimming cut 0 bases from V and 1 base from J; bases unmatched to any gene: 0. CDR3 in amino acids: CASSLGTRNTGELFF. The CDR3 coding sequence is TGTGCCAGCAGCTTGGGGACTAGGAACACCGGGGAGCTGTTTTTT. Full variable domain (rest looked up from reference TRBV5-6 and TRBJ2-2): DAGVTQSPTHLIKTRGQQVTLRCSPKSGHDTVSWYQQALGQGPQFIFQYYEEEERQRGNFPDRFSGHQFPNYSSELNVNALLLGDSALYLCASSLGTRNTGELFFGEGSRLTVL.

Comments on this clone: The junction differs from germline at one of its ends, possibly a read error. The gene calls are TRBV7-9 and TRBJ2-3; TRBD2 agrees at 8 bases. Germline V gene lookup returns CDR1 SEHNR and CDR2 FQNEAQ (reference sequence). The CDR3 covers 17 residues. CDR3 DNA: TGTTCCAGCAGCTTAGTTCCGGGGGGGGCCTCCGCAGATACGCAGTATTTT. Protein sequence: CSSSLVPGGASADTQYF.

The chain is built from TRBV7-2 and TRBJ2-1; TRBD2 might be the D (5 bases). Germline V gene data show CDR1 as SGHTA and CDR2 as FQGNSA. This CDR3 spans 15 amino acids. The germline V and J ends were trimmed by 6 bases and 9 bases, with 21 bases remaining between them. CDR3 in DNA: TGTGCCAGCAGTTTACCCCTAGCTCCCGATTTTGAGCAGTTCTTC. Residues: CASSLPLAPDFEQFF.

The rearrangement links TRBV6-6 to TRBJ1-6, with D maybe TRBD1 (5 bases). Germline-derived CDR1 and CDR2 are MNHNY and SVGAGI (reference sequence). V dropped 6 bases and J dropped 10 bases, with 16 bases sitting between them. CDR3 size: 14 residues. The CDR3 here is CASRFQGGGSPLHF. The CDR3 coding sequence is TGTGCCAGCAGGTTTCAGGGTGGGGGGTCACCCCTCCACTTT.